The next 30 T cell receptor beta chains were all read from a single sample in a study of T cell clones after liver transplantation. The repertoire was sequenced with immunoSEQ multiplex PCR; TCRdb's copy has only in-frame clones and lacks some. This sample has some 80,000 clones, with 65% to 85% found just once. The input for sequencing was CD4+ T cells from blood, taken 45 to 47 months after liver transplant. The receptors shown here come from a human patient who received a liver transplant. Certain T cells may be donor cells from the graft.

The gene calls are TRBV4-3 and TRBJ1-2; D possibly corresponds to TRBD1 (6 bases). V lost 4 bases and J lost 5, with 14 bases in between. The CDR3 is 14 amino acids. Per germline, CDR1 LGHNA and CDR2 YSLEER. The CDR3 reads CASSRGHGDYGYTF. Here the CDR3 DNA reads TGCGCCAGCAGCCGGGGACATGGTGATTATGGCTACACCTTC.

The chain combines TRBV6-5 with TRBJ2-2; D remains ambiguous. This CDR3 spans 14 amino acids. Germline assignment: CDR1 MNHEY and CDR2 SVGAGI. V dropped 0 bases and J dropped 8 bases, with 10 bases sitting between them. CDR3 residues: CASSYSPYSGELFF. The CDR3 coding sequence is TGTGCCAGCAGTTACTCCCCTTACTCGGGGGAGCTGTTTTTT.

The chain employs TRBV2 and TRBJ2-2; 14 positions match TRBD2. Germline CDR1 SNHLY, CDR2 FYNNEI. Trimming removed 6 bases from V and 4 bases from J; junction bases left unmatched: 4. This CDR3 contains 16 residues. The CDR3 bases are TGTGCCAGCAGGGAGGGACTAGCGGGAGTCACCGGGGAGCTGTTTTTT. This sequence encodes CASREGLAGVTGELFF. Full variable domain (outside the CDR3, taken from reference TRBV2 and TRBJ2-2): EPEVTQTPSHQVTQMGQEVILRCVPISNHLYFYWYRQILGQKVEFLVSFYNNEISEKSEIFDDQFSVERPDGSNFTLKIRSTKLEDSAMYFCASREGLAGVTGELFFGEGSRLTVL.

The V gene is TRBV7-6, the J gene TRBJ1-1; the D is unclear. The V end lost 1 base, the J end lost 1 base, and 4 bases lay between the germline ends. The CDR3 length is 13 residues. CDR1 is SGHVS, CDR2 FNYEAQ, per germline. In DNA form, the CDR3 reads TGTGCCAGCAGCTTAGGCCGGAACACTGAAGCTTTCTTT. This codes for CASSLGRNTEAFF. The full variable domain, completed using reference TRBV7-6 and TRBJ1-1, is GAGVSQSPRYKVTKRGQDVALRCDPISGHVSLYWYRQALGQGPEFLTYFNYEAQQDKSGLPNDRFSAERPEGSISTLTIQRTEQRDSAMYRCASSLGRNTEAFFGQGTRLTVV.

The chain couples TRBV10-3 to TRBJ1-5; D unclear. Germline V gene data show CDR1 as ENHRY and CDR2 as SYGVKD. V lost 1 base and J lost 3, with 13 bases in between. The CDR3 totals 16 residues. In DNA, the CDR3 is TGTGCCATCAGTGAGTTAGCGGCGGCCTCCAATCAGCCCCAGCATTTT. Translated: CAISELAAASNQPQHF.

This chain links TRBV27 with TRBJ1-1; 9 bases are shared with TRBD1. Trimming removed 5 bases from V and 2 bases from J; junction bases left unmatched: 9. This CDR3 region has 16 residues. Germline loops: CDR1 MNHEY, CDR2 SMNVEV (reference sequence). CDR3 region: CASSGRGTGHNTEAFF. The CDR3 DNA sequence: TGTGCCAGCAGTGGAAGAGGGACAGGGCATAACACTGAAGCTTTCTTT.

V usage is TRBV11-2 and J usage is TRBJ2-2, with D perhaps matching TRBD1 (6 bases). The ends were cut back, 4 bases at V and 7 bases at J, with 13 bases in the middle. The CDR3 is made up of 14 amino acids. The V gene's germline CDR1 is SGHAT and CDR2 FQNNGV. CDR3 sequence: CASSSPGQRGELFF. For the CDR3, the DNA is TGTGCCAGCAGCTCCCCGGGACAACGCGGGGAGCTGTTTTTT.

This sequence joins TRBV5-1 and TRBJ2-7, with 9 bases matching TRBD1. With V trimmed by 3 bases and J by 9 bases, 10 bases remained unmatched. Germline loops: CDR1 SGHRS, CDR2 YFSETQ. The CDR3 totals 14 residues. The CDR3 spells CASSWGGQGRAQYF. The CDR3 DNA sequence: TGCGCCAGCAGCTGGGGGGGACAGGGACGAGCGCAGTACTTC.

V gene TRBV9 combines with J gene TRBJ2-1; 8 bases map to TRBD1. V lost 1 base and J lost 4; bases outside the gene matches: 7. CDR3 length: 16 residues. The germline V gene has CDR1 SGDLS and CDR2 YYNGEE. The CDR3 bases are TGTGCCAGCAGCGTATACTCTGGACAGGGATACAATGAGCAGTTCTTC. Its translation is CASSVYSGQGYNEQFF.

The genes are TRBV28 and TRBJ2-7, with no clear D. The CDR3 contains 14 residues. CDR1 is MDHEN and CDR2 is SYDVKM in the germline V gene. Trimming removed 2 bases at V and 0 bases at J, with 8 bases between. CDR3 residues: CASSLTLSSYEQYF. DNA for the CDR3: TGTGCCAGCAGTTTAACCCTGAGCTCCTACGAGCAGTACTTC.

This chain joins TRBV7-9 and TRBJ2-1; D is perhaps TRBD2 (7 bases). Germline CDR1 is SEHNR and CDR2 is FQNEAQ (reference sequence). The germline V and J ends were trimmed by 4 bases and 1 base, with 14 bases remaining between them. The CDR3 is 16 amino acids. As DNA, the CDR3 is TGTGCCAGCAGCTACGCGAGGGGGGGGTCCTACAATGAGCAGTTCTTC. Its translation: CASSYARGGSYNEQFF.

The chain employs TRBV5-1 and TRBJ1-1; possible D gene TRBD1, 5 bases. The CDR3 contains 13 residues. Per germline, CDR1 SGHRS and CDR2 YFSETQ. V was pared by 1 base and J by 4 bases, with 8 bases between. DNA for the CDR3: TGCGCCAGCAGCTTGTGGGACCTCACTGAAGCTTTCTTT. Encoded protein: CASSLWDLTEAFF.

V and J are TRBV5-1 and TRBJ2-5, with D possibly being TRBD1 (7 bases). The germline V gene has CDR1 SGHRS and CDR2 YFSETQ. The CDR3 is made up of 14 amino acids. Trimming took off 4 bases at V and 1 base at J, with 11 bases between the two ends. The CDR3 protein is CASSRGDSQETQYF. The CDR3 nucleotides are TGCGCCAGCAGCAGGGGGGACAGCCAAGAGACCCAGTACTTC.

The gene calls are TRBV5-6 and TRBJ2-4; D might be TRBD1 (6 bases). There are 16 residues in the CDR3. Germline CDR1 and CDR2: SGHDT and YYEEEE. Trimming took off 0 bases at V and 0 bases at J, with 10 bases between the two ends. CDR3 nucleotides: TGTGCCAGCAGCTTGGTTGGGGGCCAAGCCAAAAACATTCAGTACTTC. This translates into CASSLVGGQAKNIQYF.

The J gene is TRBJ2-1, the V gene TRBV29-1, with TRBD2 identical over 11 bases. CDR3 size: 13 residues. CDR1 and CDR2 (germline): SQVTM, ANQGSEA. V lost 4 bases and J lost 7; bases outside the gene matches: 3. For the CDR3, the DNA is TGCAGCGTTGTGAGGACTAGCGGGAATGAGCAGTTCTTC. This translates into CSVVRTSGNEQFF.

The CDR3 DNA is TGTGCCAGCAGAGCCGGGACCCACACCTACGAGCAGTACTTC. It is translated as CASRAGTHTYEQYF. This sequence joins TRBV6-5 and TRBJ2-7; either TRBD1 or TRBD2 may fit D (5 bases each). V was shortened by 6 bases and J by 2 bases, with 14 bases between the two germline ends. CDR1 is MNHEY and CDR2 is SVGAGI in the germline V gene. The CDR3 loop spans 14 amino acids.

This chain uses TRBV2 with TRBJ2-2; 8 bases fit TRBD1. Trimming removed 6 bases from V and 1 base from J; junction bases left unmatched: 1. Per germline, CDR1 SNHLY and CDR2 FYNNEI. The CDR3 length is 14 residues. The CDR3 loop is CASSGTGNTGELFF. The CDR3 DNA sequence: TGTGCCAGCAGCGGGACAGGGAACACCGGGGAGCTGTTTTTT.

The V and J genes are TRBV5-1 and TRBJ2-7, with D perhaps TRBD1 (6 bases). Germline V lookup: CDR1 SGHRS, CDR2 YFSETQ. V lost 1 base to trimming and J lost 6 bases, with 11 bases between them. This CDR3 is built from 13 residues. CDR3 nucleotides: TGCGCCAGCAGCTTGACAGGGAACGCCGAGCAGTACTTC. It specifies CASSLTGNAEQYF.

This chain uses TRBV28 with TRBJ1-5; D is possibly TRBD1 (6 bases). V was cut by 2 bases and J by 7 bases, with 9 bases left in between. The CDR3 runs 13 residues. In germline, CDR1 is MDHEN, CDR2 SYDVKM. The CDR3, as DNA: TGTGCCAGCAGTTTAGGGGGGCACCAGCCCCAGCATTTT. This codes for CASSLGGHQPQHF.

The V gene is TRBV27, the J gene TRBJ1-1, with D perhaps matching TRBD1 (6 bases). This CDR3 has 17 amino acids. V shed 6 bases and J shed 1 base, with 21 bases lying between them. CDR1 and CDR2 (germline): MNHEY, SMNVEV (reference sequence). The CDR3, as DNA: TGTGCCAGCAGCTCCATCTTCAGGGGATCCGGGAACACTGAAGCTTTCTTT. Encoded protein: CASSSIFRGSGNTEAFF.

The chain uses TRBV28 and TRBJ2-1; D is uncertain. Germline V lookup: CDR1 MDHEN, CDR2 SYDVKM. The CDR3 runs to 14 residues. V was clipped by 6 bases and J by 3 bases, with 12 bases between them. CDR3 in amino acids: CASRSRPGYNEQFF. The CDR3 DNA reads TGTGCCAGCAGGTCGAGACCCGGCTACAATGAGCAGTTCTTC. The variable domain in full, with the rest retrieved from reference TRBV28 and TRBJ2-1, is DVKVTQSSRYLVKRTGEKVFLECVQDMDHENMFWYRQDPGLGLRLIYFSYDVKMKEKGDIPEGYSVSREKKERFSLILESASTNQTSMYLCASRSRPGYNEQFFGPGTRLTVL.

The chain couples TRBV28 to TRBJ2-7, with TRBD1 matching over 8 bases. In germline, CDR1 is MDHEN, CDR2 SYDVKM. The CDR3 runs to 15 residues. V trimming: 5 bases; J trimming: 3 bases; junction bases outside the gene matches: 9. The CDR3 coding sequence is TGTGCCAGCAGTACCCCCGGGACAGGCAGCTACGAGCAGTACTTC. It encodes CASSTPGTGSYEQYF. Based on the CDR3 plus reference TRBV28 and TRBJ2-7, the full variable domain is DVKVTQSSRYLVKRTGEKVFLECVQDMDHENMFWYRQDPGLGLRLIYFSYDVKMKEKGDIPEGYSVSREKKERFSLILESASTNQTSMYLCASSTPGTGSYEQYFGPGTRLTVT.

The chain is built from TRBV28 and TRBJ1-2; D unresolved. Germline V gene lookup returns CDR1 MDHEN and CDR2 SYDVKM. Trimming left V 3 bases short and J 3 bases short, with 5 bases between. This CDR3 comprises 12 residues. In DNA, the CDR3 is TGTGCCAGCAGTTTGAGCGACTATGGCTACACCTTC. The encoded protein is CASSLSDYGYTF.

V is TRBV30 and J is TRBJ1-5; weak D call: TRBD1 (6 bases). The CDR3 extends over 13 amino acids. The germline gives CDR1 GTSNPN, CDR2 SVGIG (reference sequence). The V gene lost 5 bases and the J gene lost 7 bases, with 15 bases spanning the gap. CDR3 in DNA: TGTGCCTGGGGCCACAGGGCAGGGCAGCCCCAGCATTTT. Translated: CAWGHRAGQPQHF.

In this sample, this clone turned up many times. The chain uses TRBV10-2 and TRBJ1-1; no definite D call. Trimming took 7 bases from V and 5 from J, leaving 8 bases between them. The CDR3 length is 11 residues. From germline, CDR1 is WSHSY and CDR2 SAAADI. The CDR3 DNA reads TGCGCCAGCAAGTCGAGGACTGAAGCTTTCTTT. It specifies CASKSRTEAFF.

The chain is built from TRBV19 and TRBJ1-3; D uncertain. The germline V and J ends were trimmed by 0 bases and 4 bases, with 7 bases remaining between them. This CDR3 comprises 14 residues. Germline assignment: CDR1 LNHDA and CDR2 SQIVND (reference sequence). The CDR3 DNA follows: TGTGCCAGTAGTATAGACATGATCGGAAACACCATATATTTT. It codes for CASSIDMIGNTIYF.

This clone was counted once. V usage is TRBV5-1 and J usage is TRBJ2-4; D perhaps matches TRBD2 (6 bases). CDR1 and CDR2 from the germline V gene are SGHRS and YFSETQ. The CDR3 length is 16 residues. Trimming pared 4 bases from V and 3 bases from J, leaving 17 bases between. The CDR3 DNA sequence: TGCGCCAGCAGCCCGTACCTAGCGAAGGGCAAAAACATTCAGTACTTC. Translated: CASSPYLAKGKNIQYF.

The chain recombines TRBV11-2 with TRBJ2-1, with TRBD2 matching over 9 bases. The CDR3 sequence is 14 residues long. Germline V gene data show CDR1 as SGHAT and CDR2 as FQNNGV. The ends lost 3 bases at V and 4 bases at J; junction bases unmatched: 1. As DNA, the CDR3 is TGTGCCAGCAGCTTTACTAGCGGGTACAATGAGCAGTTCTTC. Translated, it gives CASSFTSGYNEQFF. The full variable domain, completed using reference TRBV11-2 and TRBJ2-1, is EAGVAQSPRYKIIEKRQSVAFWCNPISGHATLYWYQQILGQGPKLLIQFQNNGVVDDSQLPKDRFSAERLKGVDSTLKIQPAKLEDSAVYLCASSFTSGYNEQFFGPGTRLTVL.

This chain connects TRBV2 to TRBJ2-6; TRBD1 or TRBD2 may be the D gene (5 bases each). Between the trimmed V and J ends, which lost 3 bases and 3 bases, there was a span of 9 bases. This CDR3 is 15 amino acids long. The germline gives CDR1 SNHLY, CDR2 FYNNEI. In nucleotides, the CDR3 is TGTGCCAGCAGTGATGGGGGAAATGGGGCCAACGTCCTGACTTTC. It yields the protein CASSDGGNGANVLTF.

This clone was seen only a few times. The chain couples TRBV7-2 to TRBJ2-1, with 14 bases fitting TRBD2. The J segment lost 15 bases and the V segment lost 5 bases, leaving 9 bases of the junction unmatched. Germline V gene sequence: CDR1 SGHTA, CDR2 FQGNSA. There are 14 residues in the CDR3. The CDR3 region has the DNA TGTGCCAGCAGCCCTCGACTAGCGGGAGGGGGGGTGTTCTTC. Translation gives CASSPRLAGGGVFF. Filled out from reference TRBV7-2 and TRBJ2-1, the complete variable domain reads GAGVSQSPSNKVTEKGKDVELRCDPISGHTALYWYRQSLGQGLEFLIYFQGNSAPDKSGLPSDRFSAERTGGSVSTLTIQRTQQEDSAVYLCASSPRLAGGGVFFGPGTRLTVL.